This T cell receptor beta chain was obtained from a study of blood T cell repertoires in COVID-19 (dated by TCRdb to about 2020). With regard to the full study: Samples from collaborators originated in the United States, Italy and Spain and spanned both the acute and convalescent phases of COVID-19. The material from the prospective study consisted of cDNA or gDNA derived from T cells, B-cell-depleted T cells, or PBMCs. The dataset comprised deeply sampled blood TCRbeta repertoires from subjects exposed to, actively infected with, or recovered from COVID-19. The repertoires were released in a freely available public database meant as a resource for research on the immune response to SARS-CoV-2. Samples were obtained from the ongoing ImmuneRACE study (first 160 participants) and from 1,254 subjects provided by 6 global collaborators. The sample metadata nearly always contained a de-identified subject ID, COVID-19 status, age in years and sex. Where available, HLA class I and class II types were obtained from metadata supplied by the sample provider rather than from assay-based typing. Beyond this particular receptor, the publication reports: The quantity of clinical and demographic metadata differed by source and by participant and was supplied without curation.

This clone was recorded only once. Its antigen is currently not known. Base qualities are not at hand, and no much larger clone is one base apart. The immunoSEQ Assay, a bias-controlled multiplex PCR, was used to amplify TCRbeta CDR3 regions from genomic DNA. The original pipeline was this. Nucleated cell counts per sample were estimated from amplification of reference gene primers within the assay. To quantify the absolute abundance of each unique TCRbeta CDR3 rearrangement, sequence reads were collapsed and filtered. For each sample, productive Simpson clonality was calculated by taking the square root of Simpson's diversity index across productive rearrangements. The table comes from immuneACCESS by way of TCRdb, which keeps in-frame sequences with V and J called. Part of the clones is missing from these tables; in studies checked, under half for an unresolved V gene and the rest for unknown reasons. V and J calls plus clone size are reproduced from that table; the DNA served to infer D and trimming. The sample yields about 120,000 clones; over 75% were counted once. Of the sample, under 8% falls within the top ten clones.

The germline V gene yields ENHRY for CDR1 and SYGVKD for CDR2. At the junction V is shortened by 0 bases and J by 2 bases, with 10 bases in between. CDR3 length: 15 amino acids, cysteine to phenylalanine. The CDR3 DNA has 45 bases and is translated from base 1. Collaborating institutions collected whole blood in K2EDTA tubes following their own protocols. Collaborator samples were shipped for TCRbeta analysis as frozen whole blood, isolated PBMCs, or DNA extracted from either sample type. The V and J segments used are TRBV10-3 and TRBJ1-2, with a tentative D gene TRBD1 over 6 matching bases. The sequenced sample consisted of peripheral blood. This receptor was obtained from a man older than 75 with active or convalescent COVID-19. The sequence in DNA is TGTGCCATCAGTGAGTCAATAGGACAGAACTATGGCTACACCTTC. Its coded protein is CAISESIGQNYGYTF.